This TCR beta chain came from a study of regulatory T cells in long-lasting Graves disease. V was clipped by 0 bases and J by 3 bases, with 12 bases between them. The CDR3 totals 15 residues. CDR1 ENHRY and CDR2 SYGVKD come from the germline V gene. Researchers made TCR beta libraries by using iRepertoire HTBI primers and running Arm-PCR on CDR3 regions. MiXCR was run by TCRdb on the multiplex PCR reads, yielding one entry per CDR3 protein. The sample contains some 470,000 distinct CDR3 sequences, around a fifth of which appear only once. This clonotype was counted at least ten times. Time point indicated: persistent/refractory GD, antithyroid drugs over 5 years with positive TRAb. Scientists built the TCR library using RNA that was extracted from PBMCs.

The rearrangement links TRBV10-3 to TRBJ2-7; D unclear. The starting material was peripheral blood mononuclear cells (PBMCs), obtained when the disease was refractory, from a patient treated with antithyroid drugs. This sequence was found in a female donor with Graves disease. The CDR3 nucleotides read TGTGCCATCAGTGAGTCGGGCAGGATTTACTACGAGCAGTACTTC. Amino acid sequence: CAISESGRIYYEQYF.